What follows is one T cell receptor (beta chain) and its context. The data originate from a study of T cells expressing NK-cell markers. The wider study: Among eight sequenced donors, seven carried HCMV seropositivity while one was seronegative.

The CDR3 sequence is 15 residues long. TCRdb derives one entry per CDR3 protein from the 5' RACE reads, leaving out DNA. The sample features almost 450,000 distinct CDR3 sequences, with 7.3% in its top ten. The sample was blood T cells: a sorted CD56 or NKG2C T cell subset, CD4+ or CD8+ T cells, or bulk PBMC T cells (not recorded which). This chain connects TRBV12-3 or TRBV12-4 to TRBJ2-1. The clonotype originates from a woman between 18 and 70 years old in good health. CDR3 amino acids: CASRVAGSSYNEQFF.